This T cell receptor (beta chain) was identified in a study of blood T cell repertoires in COVID-19. At the level of the study: Both acute and convalescent COVID-19 samples were obtained from the United States, Italy and Spain. T cells, B-cell-depleted T cells, or PBMCs supplied cDNA or gDNA.

Germline assignment: CDR1 LNHNV and CDR2 YYDKDF (reference sequence). The CDR3 length is 14 residues. V was shortened by 0 bases and J by 8 bases, with 10 bases between the two germline ends. The authors' processing: Reference gene primer amplification gave nucleated cell count estimates. TCRdb's table, derived via immunoSEQ multiplex PCR, lists solely in-frame clones and lacks some. Clone size and V and J calls were adopted from that table, with D and trimming inferred from the DNA. The table has just under 55,000 clones, less than 95% seen once; the top ten hold about 7.7%. The chain combines TRBV15 with TRBJ1-4; D ambiguous. The sample comprised peripheral blood. The TCR originated in a woman aged 40 to 50 with active COVID-19. CDR3 bases: TGTGCCACCAGCAGAGATGAGGTTGAGGAAAAACTGTTTTTT. This encodes CATSRDEVEEKLFF.